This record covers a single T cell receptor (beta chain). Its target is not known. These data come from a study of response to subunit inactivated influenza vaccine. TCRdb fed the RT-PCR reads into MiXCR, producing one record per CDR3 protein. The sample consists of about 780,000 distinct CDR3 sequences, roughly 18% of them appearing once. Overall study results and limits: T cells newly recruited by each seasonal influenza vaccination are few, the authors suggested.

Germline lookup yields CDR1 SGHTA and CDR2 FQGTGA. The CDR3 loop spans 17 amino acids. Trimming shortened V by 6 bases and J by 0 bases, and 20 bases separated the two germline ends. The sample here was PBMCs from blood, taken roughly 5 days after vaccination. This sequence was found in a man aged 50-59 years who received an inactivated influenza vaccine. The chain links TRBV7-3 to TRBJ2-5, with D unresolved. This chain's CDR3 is CASSPFGFRRYQETQYF. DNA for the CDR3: TGTGCCAGCAGTCCCTTCGGATTTCGACGGTACCAAGAGACCCAGTACTTC.